A single count supports the clone carrying this T cell receptor (beta chain). This sample includes further DNA sequences coding for the same CDR3. This specimen comes from a study of blood T cell repertoires in COVID-19. Background on the study: Spain, Italy and the United States supplied samples that represented acute and convalescent COVID-19. From T cells, B-cell-depleted T cells, or PBMCs came the material, which was cDNA or gDNA.

V lost 2 bases, J lost 0 bases, and 7 bases lay in between. Germline CDR1 and CDR2: KGHSH and LQKENI. There are 14 residues in the CDR3. In the authors' methods: Cell counts per sample came from amplifying reference gene primers. Clones were sequenced by immunoSEQ multiplex PCR, and TCRdb holds only the in-frame ones, with some missing. That table furnishes V, J and clone size, whereas the DNA furnished D and trimming. The sample has approximately 170,000 clones, about 88% seen once; the top ten hold roughly 24%. Source material: peripheral blood. The receptor comes from a man aged 60-69 years with acute or convalescent COVID-19. This sequence joins TRBV18 and TRBJ1-2, with TRBD1 as a possible D gene (6 bases). CDR3 sequence (DNA): TGTGCCAGCTCACCAGGACAGACTAACTATGGCTACACCTTC. Protein: CASSPGQTNYGYTF.